The present TCR beta chain was sequenced within a study of identical twins' blood T cells. Overall study findings and caveats: Abundant TCRbeta CDR3s overlapped more between twins than with unrelated donors.

TCR cDNA libraries came from RNA via a modified published protocol. How the authors handled the data: Per-library CDR3 reads ranged roughly 2 to 4 million; clonotypes, ~85,000 to ~550,000. Using its own MiXCR run on the 5' RACE reads, TCRdb lists one record per CDR3 protein. It is TCRdb's table, rather than the study itself, that gives the V and J calls and clone size. The table includes 400,000 or so distinct CDR3 sequences, over 25% detected once. Between the trimmed V and J ends, which lost 5 bases and 0 bases, there was a span of 10 bases. The CDR3 spans 15 residues. Germline assignment: CDR1 KGHSH and CDR2 LQKENI. As regards this clonotype: No antigen is known for it.

The three twin pairs were reared together, likely meeting the same infections. The J gene is TRBJ1-4, the V gene TRBV18; D unclear. The TCR sequence derives from a woman aged 18 to 50 in good health. Sequencing input: PBMCs. CDR3 nucleotides: TGTGCCAGCTCAATCTACCAGGCAACTAATGAAAAACTGTTTTTT. Protein: CASSIYQATNEKLFF.